These T cell receptor beta chains were read from a single sample in a study of cytomegalovirus exposure and HLA in healthy donors. Some clones are missing from TCRdb's copy, which holds only in-frame ones; the method was immunoSEQ multiplex PCR. In the table there are 250,000 or so clones, 80% to 95% of which are singletons. Material: PBMCs. The receptor set was obtained from a girl aged 2-10 years in good health and CMV-seronegative. Each CDR3 is given with its conserved first and last residue. The D gene is left open where the match is weak. Size values are once, few and many counts, or a class for expanded clones, and some rows have none.

v_gene: TRBV10-3
d_gene: .
abundance: .
j_gene: TRBJ1-1
CDR3aa: CAISETGRNTEAFF
CDR3nt: TGTGCCATCAGTGAAACAGGGCGGAACACTGAAGCTTTCTTT

v_gene: TRBV9
d_gene: .
abundance: .
j_gene: TRBJ2-1
CDR3aa: CASSETPRDRGFF
CDR3nt: TGTGCCAGCAGCGAAACCCCGAGGGATCGGGGATTCTTC

v_gene: TRBV18
d_gene: .
abundance: .
j_gene: TRBJ2-3
CDR3aa: CASSDRSTDTQYF
CDR3nt: TGTGCCAGCTCCGACAGGAGCACAGATACGCAGTATTTT

v_gene: TRBV15
d_gene: .
abundance: .
j_gene: TRBJ1-5
CDR3aa: CATSRRERASSSNQPQHF
CDR3nt: TGTGCCACCAGCAGGAGGGAGAGGGCCTCCTCAAGCAATCAGCCCCAGCATTTT

v_gene: TRBV28
d_gene: TRBD1
abundance: .
j_gene: TRBJ1-1
CDR3aa: CASSFETGGRRDTEAFF
CDR3nt: TGTGCCAGCAGTTTCGAGACAGGGGGCAGGAGGGACACTGAAGCTTTCTTT

v_gene: TRBV4-2
d_gene: .
abundance: .
j_gene: TRBJ1-3
CDR3aa: CASSQVLGADFSGNTIYF
CDR3nt: TGTGCCAGCAGCCAAGTTTTGGGGGCAGACTTCTCTGGAAACACCATATATTTT

v_gene: TRBV5-1
d_gene: .
abundance: .
j_gene: TRBJ2-7
CDR3aa: CASSTDYSYEQYF
CDR3nt: TGCGCCAGCAGCACGGACTATTCCTACGAGCAGTACTTC

v_gene: TRBV2
d_gene: .
abundance: .
j_gene: TRBJ2-5
CDR3aa: CASSELRTGQETQYF
CDR3nt: TGTGCCAGCAGTGAACTGCGTACAGGGCAAGAGACCCAGTACTTC

v_gene: TRBV7-9
d_gene: TRBD1
abundance: .
j_gene: TRBJ2-7
CDR3aa: CASRYGQESYEQYF
CDR3nt: TGTGCCAGCAGATATGGACAGGAATCCTACGAGCAGTACTTC

v_gene: TRBV7-6
d_gene: TRBD2
abundance: .
j_gene: TRBJ2-7
CDR3aa: CASSPSGVGLMGYEQYF
CDR3nt: TGTGCCAGCAGCCCCAGCGGGGTCGGCCTTATGGGGTACGAGCAGTACTTC

v_gene: TRBV10-3
d_gene: .
abundance: .
j_gene: TRBJ2-7
CDR3aa: CAISESGVSSYEQYF
CDR3nt: TGTGCCATCAGTGAGTCAGGGGTCAGCTCCTACGAGCAGTACTTC

v_gene: TRBV6-1
d_gene: TRBD1
abundance: .
j_gene: TRBJ2-3
CDR3aa: CASSDPWTGGVKDTQYF
CDR3nt: TGTGCCAGCAGTGACCCGTGGACAGGGGGCGTGAAAGATACGCAGTATTTT

v_gene: TRBV27
d_gene: TRBD1
abundance: .
j_gene: TRBJ2-5
CDR3aa: CASKRGQTVQETQYF
CDR3nt: TGTGCCAGCAAAAGGGGACAGACAGTACAAGAGACCCAGTACTTC

v_gene: TRBV6-1
d_gene: TRBD1
abundance: .
j_gene: TRBJ1-4
CDR3aa: CASRTGWGGEKLFF
CDR3nt: TGTGCCAGCAGGACAGGGTGGGGTGGTGAAAAACTGTTTTTT

v_gene: TRBV12-5
d_gene: .
abundance: .
j_gene: TRBJ1-5
CDR3aa: CASGLGGDSNQPQHF
CDR3nt: TGTGCTAGTGGTTTGGGGGGGGATAGCAATCAGCCCCAGCATTTT

v_gene: TRBV4-1
d_gene: TRBD1
abundance: .
j_gene: TRBJ2-7
CDR3aa: CASSPSIQGPYEQYF
CDR3nt: TGCGCCAGCAGCCCAAGCATACAGGGGCCCTACGAGCAGTACTTC

v_gene: TRBV6-5
d_gene: .
abundance: .
j_gene: TRBJ2-1
CDR3aa: CASSSYLNNEQFF
CDR3nt: TGTGCCAGCAGCTCTTATCTTAACAATGAGCAGTTCTTC

v_gene: TRBV5-4
d_gene: TRBD2
abundance: .
j_gene: TRBJ2-3
CDR3aa: CASSPGTSGSLDTQYF
CDR3nt: TGTGCCAGCAGCCCGGGGACTAGCGGGAGTTTGGATACGCAGTATTTT

v_gene: TRBV28
d_gene: TRBD1
abundance: .
j_gene: TRBJ1-1
CDR3aa: CASRQTPGTGNTEAFF
CDR3nt: TGTGCCAGCAGACAAACACCCGGGACAGGGAACACTGAAGCTTTCTTT

v_gene: TRBV5-1
d_gene: TRBD2
abundance: .
j_gene: TRBJ2-3
CDR3aa: CASSPRTSEADTQYF
CDR3nt: TGCGCCAGCAGCCCCAGGACTAGCGAGGCAGATACGCAGTATTTT

v_gene: TRBV7-6
d_gene: TRBD2
abundance: .
j_gene: TRBJ2-7
CDR3aa: CASSLTSGGSYEQYF
CDR3nt: TGTGCCAGCAGCTTAACTAGCGGGGGCTCCTACGAGCAGTACTTC

v_gene: TRBV29-1
d_gene: .
abundance: .
j_gene: TRBJ2-5
CDR3aa: CSVDPGTQYF
CDR3nt: TGCAGCGTTGACCCGGGGACCCAGTACTTC

v_gene: TRBV25-1
d_gene: .
abundance: few
j_gene: TRBJ1-4
CDR3aa: CASQLAGVNEKLFF
CDR3nt: TGTGCCAGCCAGCTGGCAGGGGTGAATGAAAAACTGTTTTTT

v_gene: TRBV7-2
d_gene: .
abundance: .
j_gene: TRBJ2-1
CDR3aa: CASSSTGTNYNEQFF
CDR3nt: TGTGCCAGCAGCTCAACCGGGACAAACTACAATGAGCAGTTCTTC

v_gene: TRBV7-8
d_gene: .
abundance: .
j_gene: TRBJ2-1
CDR3aa: CASSLVVPGRVQFF
CDR3nt: TGTGCCAGCAGCTTAGTTGTCCCAGGGCGCGTCCAGTTCTTC

v_gene: TRBV5-1
d_gene: .
abundance: .
j_gene: TRBJ2-7
CDR3aa: CASARTHGGDYEQYF
CDR3nt: TGCGCCAGCGCCCGGACTCATGGCGGGGACTACGAGCAGTACTTC

v_gene: TRBV27
d_gene: TRBD2
abundance: .
j_gene: TRBJ2-7
CDR3aa: CASSPGTRGYEQYF
CDR3nt: TGTGCCAGCAGTCCTGGGACTAGGGGCTACGAGCAGTACTTC

v_gene: TRBV5-1
d_gene: .
abundance: .
j_gene: TRBJ2-3
CDR3aa: CASSLGGGYTDTQYF
CDR3nt: TGCGCCAGCAGCTTGGGGGGCGGATACACAGATACGCAGTATTTT

v_gene: TRBV29-1
d_gene: .
abundance: .
j_gene: TRBJ1-3
CDR3aa: CSVVTGNSGNTIYF
CDR3nt: TGCAGCGTTGTGACAGGAAACTCTGGAAACACCATATATTTT

v_gene: TRBV14
d_gene: TRBD2
abundance: .
j_gene: TRBJ2-1
CDR3aa: CASSPLTSGGRNEQFF
CDR3nt: TGTGCCAGCAGCCCCCTAACTAGCGGGGGCCGAAATGAGCAGTTCTTC

v_gene: TRBV5-1
d_gene: TRBD2
abundance: .
j_gene: TRBJ2-7
CDR3aa: CASSSGTSGTYEQYF
CDR3nt: TGCGCCAGCAGCTCTGGGACTAGCGGTACCTACGAGCAGTACTTC

v_gene: TRBV27
d_gene: TRBD1
abundance: .
j_gene: TRBJ1-2
CDR3aa: CASRAGTGGGYGYTF
CDR3nt: TGTGCCAGCAGGGCCGGGACAGGGGGTGGCTATGGCTACACCTTC

v_gene: TRBV4-1
d_gene: .
abundance: once
j_gene: TRBJ1-5
CDR3aa: CASSQDGSRQGISNQPQHF
CDR3nt: TGCGCCAGCAGCCAAGATGGGAGTAGGCAGGGGATTAGCAATCAGCCCCAGCATTTT

v_gene: TRBV2
d_gene: .
abundance: .
j_gene: TRBJ2-3
CDR3aa: CASTKNLPGGVGQDTQYF
CDR3nt: TGTGCCAGCACTAAAAACCTCCCCGGTGGGGTGGGGCAAGATACGCAGTATTTT

v_gene: TRBV6-1
d_gene: .
abundance: .
j_gene: TRBJ1-4
CDR3aa: CASISGTIDEKLFF
CDR3nt: TGTGCCAGCATAAGCGGGACCATAGATGAAAAACTGTTTTTT

v_gene: TRBV5-1
d_gene: TRBD1
abundance: .
j_gene: TRBJ2-5
CDR3aa: CASRSGTGAGETQYF
CDR3nt: TGCGCCAGCAGGTCCGGAACAGGGGCCGGGGAGACCCAGTACTTC

v_gene: TRBV7-9
d_gene: TRBD1
abundance: .
j_gene: TRBJ1-4
CDR3aa: CASSAGGKGEKLFF
CDR3nt: TGTGCCAGCAGCGCAGGGGGTAAGGGTGAAAAACTGTTTTTT

v_gene: TRBV27
d_gene: .
abundance: .
j_gene: TRBJ2-1
CDR3aa: CASKVAGRAYNEQFF
CDR3nt: TGTGCCAGCAAAGTGGCGGGGAGAGCCTACAATGAGCAGTTCTTC

v_gene: TRBV5-5
d_gene: .
abundance: once
j_gene: TRBJ1-5
CDR3aa: CASSLEEFGNQPQHF
CDR3nt: TGTGCCAGCAGCTTGGAGGAGTTCGGCAATCAGCCCCAGCATTTT

v_gene: TRBV6-1
d_gene: .
abundance: .
j_gene: TRBJ2-3
CDR3aa: CASSLQGPGGDTQYF
CDR3nt: TGTGCCAGCAGTCTACAGGGCCCAGGTGGAGATACGCAGTATTTT

v_gene: TRBV9
d_gene: TRBD2
abundance: .
j_gene: TRBJ2-1
CDR3aa: CASSVEVAGAYNEQFF
CDR3nt: TGTGCCAGCAGCGTAGAGGTAGCGGGCGCATACAATGAGCAGTTCTTC

v_gene: TRBV27
d_gene: .
abundance: few
j_gene: TRBJ2-2
CDR3aa: CASSFRAGELFF
CDR3nt: TGTGCCAGCAGTTTTCGGGCCGGGGAGCTGTTTTTT

v_gene: TRBV27
d_gene: .
abundance: .
j_gene: TRBJ2-7
CDR3aa: CASSLAAGTYEQYF
CDR3nt: TGTGCCAGTAGTTTAGCGGCCGGAACCTACGAGCAGTACTTC

v_gene: TRBV27
d_gene: TRBD2
abundance: .
j_gene: TRBJ2-3
CDR3aa: CASSELAGSSSTDTQYF
CDR3nt: TGTGCCAGCAGTGAGCTAGCGGGGTCCTCTAGCACAGATACGCAGTATTTT

v_gene: TRBV9
d_gene: TRBD2
abundance: .
j_gene: TRBJ2-3
CDR3aa: CASSPIAVAGADTQYF
CDR3nt: TGTGCCAGCAGCCCCATCGCGGTAGCGGGGGCAGATACGCAGTATTTT

v_gene: TRBV28
d_gene: .
abundance: .
j_gene: TRBJ1-2
CDR3aa: CASSGAGESYGYTF
CDR3nt: TGTGCCAGCAGTGGAGCGGGGGAAAGCTATGGCTACACCTTC

v_gene: TRBV13
d_gene: TRBD2
abundance: .
j_gene: TRBJ2-7
CDR3aa: CASSWRGGYEQYF
CDR3nt: TGTGCCAGCAGCTGGCGGGGGGGCTACGAGCAGTACTTC

v_gene: TRBV25-1
d_gene: .
abundance: .
j_gene: TRBJ2-5
CDR3aa: CASSLLGGETQYF
CDR3nt: TGTGCCAGCAGTCTATTGGGAGGAGAGACCCAGTACTTC

v_gene: TRBV7-2
d_gene: TRBD2
abundance: .
j_gene: TRBJ2-7
CDR3aa: CASSATSGGVYEQYF
CDR3nt: TGCGCCAGCAGCGCCACTAGCGGGGGGGTCTACGAGCAGTACTTC

v_gene: TRBV30
d_gene: TRBD2
abundance: .
j_gene: TRBJ2-7
CDR3aa: CAWSGGTSGEQYF
CDR3nt: TGTGCCTGGAGTGGTGGGACTAGCGGCGAGCAGTACTTC

v_gene: TRBV28
d_gene: .
abundance: .
j_gene: TRBJ2-2
CDR3aa: CASSIPRDTGELFF
CDR3nt: TGTGCCAGCAGTATCCCCAGGGACACCGGGGAGCTGTTTTTT